The T cell receptor (beta chain) described here comes from a study of blood T cell repertoires in COVID-19. Seattle patients were enrolled during active infection and followed longitudinally. With V trimmed by 6 bases and J by 3 bases, 10 bases remained unmatched. Per germline, CDR1 LNHDA and CDR2 SQIVND (reference sequence). This CDR3 is built from 16 residues. Source study methods: Estimation of nucleated cell counts was performed using reference gene primer amplification. Repertoires were generated with immunoSEQ multiplex PCR, while TCRdb's copy carries only in-frame clones and drops some. That table is the source of V, J and clone size, and D and trimming were worked out from the DNA. The table includes some 270,000 clones, 86% detected once.

This sequence originates from a woman of 80 years or more with COVID-19, enrolled during active disease. The material sequenced was peripheral blood. This chain links TRBV19 with TRBJ2-4; 8 bases agree with TRBD1. In nucleotides, the CDR3 is TGTGCCAGTAGGCGTGGGGGACAGGCGAGCAAAAACATTCAGTACTTC. Protein: CASRRGGQASKNIQYF.